These 30 T cell receptor beta chains were all obtained from the same sample, sequenced in a study of T cell responses to AZD1222 COVID-19 vaccine. The repertoire was sequenced with immunoSEQ multiplex PCR; TCRdb's copy has only in-frame clones and lacks some. In the table there are around 160,000 clones, approximately 78% of which are singletons. The sample here was peripheral blood, taken on day 0 of MenACWY control vaccination. The source of these receptors is an adult in good health.

The chain has TRBV6-5 and TRBJ1-3; D is undetermined. The length of the CDR3 is 15 residues. Looked up from germline, CDR1 is MNHEY and CDR2 is SVGAGI. V was clipped by 0 bases and J by 1 base, with 7 bases between them. The CDR3 spells CASSYSGRSGNTIYF. The CDR3 DNA is TGTGCCAGCAGTTACTCTGGCAGATCTGGAAACACCATATATTTT.

This chain joins TRBV4-2 and TRBJ2-2; D remains unclear. The germline V gene has CDR1 LGHNA and CDR2 YNFKEQ. This CDR3 is 13 amino acids long. V gave up 6 bases and J gave up 4 bases, with 9 bases separating them. The CDR3 coding sequence is TGTGCCAGCAGTCTGGGCGGCACCGGGGAGCTGTTTTTT. It translates to CASSLGGTGELFF.

Only a few counts were recorded for this clone. This chain links TRBV2 with TRBJ1-2; weak D call: TRBD1 (6 bases). The CDR3 has 15 residues. V was pared by 7 bases and J by 5 bases, with 20 bases between. Germline V lookup: CDR1 SNHLY, CDR2 FYNNEI. In DNA form, the CDR3 reads TGTGCCAGCAAACCTAGACAGGAGGCAGGTTATGGCTACACCTTC. This sequence encodes CASKPRQEAGYGYTF. Complete variable domain (other parts from reference TRBV2 and TRBJ1-2): EPEVTQTPSHQVTQMGQEVILRCVPISNHLYFYWYRQILGQKVEFLVSFYNNEISEKSEIFDDQFSVERPDGSNFTLKIRSTKLEDSAMYFCASKPRQEAGYGYTFGSGTRLTVV.

In DNA, the CDR3 is TGTGCCAGCAGCTTACTAGGTCTGACCAGTGGCAATGAGCAGTTCTTC. Translating gives CASSLLGLTSGNEQFF. The V gene is TRBV7-2, the J gene TRBJ2-1; D is unclear. The V and J ends lost 2 bases and 6 bases respectively, with 17 bases between them. CDR1 and CDR2 (germline): SGHTA, FQGNSA. The CDR3 has 16 amino acids.

The chain uses TRBV2 and TRBJ1-4; a possible D gene is TRBD1 (5 bases). Germline CDR1 is SNHLY and CDR2 is FYNNEI. The CDR3 sequence is 14 residues long. The V end was cut by 4 bases, the J end by 7 bases, with 13 bases between. The CDR3 sequence is CASSVRQTAEKLFF. In DNA form, the CDR3 reads TGTGCCAGCAGTGTTCGACAGACGGCTGAAAAACTGTTTTTT. Filled out from reference TRBV2 and TRBJ1-4, the complete variable domain reads EPEVTQTPSHQVTQMGQEVILRCVPISNHLYFYWYRQILGQKVEFLVSFYNNEISEKSEIFDDQFSVERPDGSNFTLKIRSTKLEDSAMYFCASSVRQTAEKLFFGSGTQLSVL.

This clone appeared a single time. The rearrangement links TRBV7-2 to TRBJ1-6; 7 nucleotides agree with TRBD1. This CDR3 region has 15 residues. Looked up from germline, CDR1 is SGHTA and CDR2 is FQGNSA. With V trimmed by 5 bases and J by 8 bases, 9 bases remained unmatched. DNA of the CDR3: TGTGCCAGCAGCCTAAAGGGGGCAGGGGATTCACCCCTCCACTTT. It codes for CASSLKGAGDSPLHF.

The CDR3 DNA reads as TGCAGTGCTAGCAAACAAGAGACCCAGTACTTC. Its translation is CSASKQETQYF. V and J are TRBV20-1 and TRBJ2-5; D is uncertain. This CDR3 comprises 11 residues. The germline V gene has CDR1 DFQATT and CDR2 SNEGSKA (reference sequence). V was shortened by 3 bases and J by 2 bases, with 4 bases between the two germline ends.

This CDR3 is CASSSRTGMEALHF. As DNA, the CDR3 is TGTGCCAGCAGTTCCCGGACGGGCATGGAAGCCCTCCACTTT. This sequence joins TRBV6-6 and TRBJ1-6, with D unclear. The CDR3 has 14 residues. With 4 bases removed from V and 14 bases from J, the gap between germline ends came to 18 bases. Germline V gene sequence: CDR1 MNHNY, CDR2 SVGAGI (reference sequence).

The chain combines TRBV5-1 with TRBJ2-1; 11 bases match TRBD2. The germline V gene encodes CDR1 SGHRS and CDR2 YFSETQ. J was trimmed by 9 bases and V by 2 bases; bases with no gene match: 16. The CDR3 sequence is 18 residues long. CDR3 protein: CASSFDSGTSGTLREQFF. The DNA of the CDR3 is TGCGCCAGCAGCTTTGATTCCGGGACTAGCGGAACCTTACGTGAGCAGTTCTTC.

This chain uses TRBV4-1 with TRBJ1-6; the D gene is possibly TRBD1 (5 bases). Germline CDR1 is MGHRA and CDR2 is YSYEKL. Trimming left V 5 bases short and J 4 bases short, with 12 bases between. This CDR3 has 15 amino acids. CDR3 amino acids: CASSIGGKYNSPLHF. Written as DNA, the CDR3 is TGCGCCAGCAGCATCGGGGGGAAATATAATTCACCCCTCCACTTT.

This chain joins TRBV14 and TRBJ2-1, with 11 nucleotides matching TRBD2. The V segment lost 4 bases and the J segment 10 bases; nucleotides outside the gene matches: 9. This CDR3 has 15 amino acids. Germline CDR1 SGHDN, CDR2 FVKESK. DNA of the CDR3: TGTGCCAGCAGCCCAGGGCTAGCGGGGGGAGGCGAGCAGTTCTTC. Protein: CASSPGLAGGGEQFF.

This chain connects TRBV28 to TRBJ1-5; D might be TRBD1 (6 bases). The CDR3 contains 15 residues. CDR1 MDHEN and CDR2 SYDVKM come from the germline V gene. Trimming pared 4 bases from V and 0 bases from J, leaving 10 bases between. The CDR3 region is CASSYPGHSNQPQHF. The CDR3 DNA is TGTGCCAGCAGTTATCCGGGACATAGCAATCAGCCCCAGCATTTT.

The rearrangement joins TRBV10-3 to TRBJ1-5; D may be TRBD1 (5 bases). Germline CDR1 is ENHRY and CDR2 is SYGVKD. V lost 4 bases to trimming and J lost 5 bases, with 9 bases between them. CDR3 length: 13 amino acids. The CDR3, as DNA: TGTGCCATCAGTGCTAGGGGAGATCAGCCCCAGCATTTT. Amino acids: CAISARGDQPQHF.

V gene TRBV12-3 or TRBV12-4 combines with J gene TRBJ1-1, with D possibly TRBD1 on 5 matching bases. The ends were cut back, 6 bases at V and 0 bases at J, with 8 bases in the middle. The CDR3 runs to 13 residues. The CDR3 region has the DNA TGTGCCAGCAGATTGACAGTGAACACTGAAGCTTTCTTT. Residues: CASRLTVNTEAFF.

Within the sample, this clone is medium-sized. The chain recombines TRBV7-9 with TRBJ1-5; 7 nucleotides line up with TRBD1. CDR3 size: 15 residues. With 4 bases clipped from V and 5 bases from J, the junction kept 8 bases outside the gene matches. CDR1 and CDR2 (germline): SEHNR, FQNEAQ (reference sequence). This chain's CDR3 is CASSSTGDPHQPQHF. For the CDR3, the DNA is TGTGCCAGCAGCTCCACAGGGGATCCCCATCAGCCCCAGCATTTT.

The chain has TRBV5-1 and TRBJ2-7; perhaps TRBD1 as D (6 bases). CDR3 length: 14 amino acids. Trimming pared 0 bases from V and 2 bases from J, leaving 9 bases between. Germline V gene lookup returns CDR1 SGHRS and CDR2 YFSETQ. This CDR3 is CASSLGDTAYEQYF. CDR3 coding DNA: TGCGCCAGCAGCTTGGGGGACACCGCCTACGAGCAGTACTTC.

Comment on this clone: The sample has other DNA sequences that encode this CDR3 too. V gene TRBV6-1 combines with J gene TRBJ1-2; possibly TRBD1 for D (6 bases). CDR3 length equals 14 residues. Trimming stripped 3 bases from V and 0 bases from J, with 8 bases between. CDR1 is MNHNS and CDR2 is SASEGT in the germline V gene. CDR3 sequence: CASSDRGTNYGYTF. The CDR3 DNA follows: TGTGCCAGCAGTGACAGGGGAACTAACTATGGCTACACCTTC.

The V call is TRBV3-1 (or the pseudogene TRBV3-2), the J call TRBJ2-7; D possibly corresponds to TRBD1 (6 bases). Looked up from germline, CDR1 is LGHDT and CDR2 is YNNKEL (reference sequence). The germline V and J ends were trimmed by 1 base and 5 bases, with 18 bases remaining between them. The CDR3 runs to 16 residues. CDR3 sequence reads: CASSQGSGGIIHEQYF. The CDR3 DNA reads as TGTGCCAGCAGCCAAGGTAGTGGGGGCATCATCCACGAGCAGTACTTC.

This clone was counted a single time. The chain carries TRBV4-1 and TRBJ1-3; D unresolved. The CDR3 length is 16 residues. Between the trimmed V and J ends, which lost 4 bases and 0 bases, there was a span of 13 bases. Germline CDR1 reads MGHRA; CDR2 reads YSYEKL. CDR3 in DNA: TGCGCCAGCAGCCTGACCGCCAGGAGCTCTGGAAACACCATATATTTT. It translates to CASSLTARSSGNTIYF.

The CDR3 reads CSASGLRDQPQHF. For the CDR3, the DNA is TGCAGTGCTAGTGGGCTCAGGGATCAGCCCCAGCATTTT. This chain connects TRBV20-1 to TRBJ1-5, with a possible D match to TRBD1 (5 bases). Trimming left V 3 bases short and J 5 bases short, with 11 bases between. Germline-derived CDR1 and CDR2 are DFQATT and SNEGSKA (reference sequence). The CDR3 runs to 13 residues.

J is TRBJ2-7 and V is TRBV19; TRBD2 is a possible D gene (6 bases). Trimming removed 8 bases from V and 0 bases from J, with 14 bases in between. Germline V gives CDR1 LNHDA, CDR2 SQIVND (reference sequence). CDR3 length equals 14 residues. DNA of the CDR3: TGTGCCAGTGGTCGGGACTTCAGCTCCTACGAGCAGTACTTC. It codes for CASGRDFSSYEQYF.

J is TRBJ1-5 and V is TRBV28, with unresolved D. This CDR3 spans 13 amino acids. The V and J ends lost 1 base and 7 bases respectively, with 8 bases between them. CDR1 is MDHEN, CDR2 SYDVKM, per germline. DNA for the CDR3: TGTGCCAGCAGTTTATCGCGAGTGCAGCCCCAGCATTTT. Amino acid sequence: CASSLSRVQPQHF.

The chain combines TRBV6-6 with TRBJ1-5; D is possibly TRBD1 (5 bases). This CDR3 spans 15 amino acids. CDR1 MNHNY and CDR2 SVGAGI come from the germline V gene (reference sequence). Between the trimmed V and J ends, which lost 7 bases and 1 base, there was a span of 14 bases. The CDR3, as DNA: TGTGCCAGCATACCGGCAGGGATCAGCAATCAGCCCCAGCATTTT. It encodes CASIPAGISNQPQHF.

The chain is built from TRBV5-1 and TRBJ1-2; possibly TRBD1 for D (5 bases). The CDR3 contains 14 residues. Looked up from germline, CDR1 is SGHRS and CDR2 is YFSETQ. The V end was cut by 0 bases, the J end by 4 bases, with 10 bases between. CDR3 coding DNA: TGCGCCAGCAGCTTGGGAGGGACGTTCTATGGCTACACCTTC. Translation gives CASSLGGTFYGYTF. Full variable domain (rest looked up from reference TRBV5-1 and TRBJ1-2): KAGVTQTPRYLIKTRGQQVTLSCSPISGHRSVSWYQQTPGQGLQFLFEYFSETQRNKGNFPGRFSGRQFSNSRSEMNVSTLELGDSALYLCASSLGGTFYGYTFGSGTRLTVV.

The rearrangement uses TRBV5-1 and TRBJ2-2; 11 nucleotides agree with TRBD1. V lost 0 bases, J lost 6 bases, and 4 bases stayed unmatched. The CDR3 runs to 16 residues. Germline V lookup: CDR1 SGHRS, CDR2 YFSETQ. The CDR3 DNA sequence: TGCGCCAGCAGCTTGGCCCCGGGACAGGGGGCCGGGGAGCTGTTTTTT. It yields the protein CASSLAPGQGAGELFF.

The chain uses TRBV7-2 and TRBJ1-6; no firm D call. Between the trimmed V and J ends, which lost 1 base and 7 bases, there was a span of 14 bases. CDR3 length: 16 amino acids. Germline lookup yields CDR1 SGHTA and CDR2 FQGNSA. The CDR3 loop reads CASSLGFRAGNSPLHF. The CDR3 DNA sequence: TGTGCCAGCAGCTTAGGTTTTAGGGCAGGAAATTCACCCCTCCACTTT.

J is TRBJ1-2 and V is TRBV5-6, with D perhaps TRBD1 (5 bases). The CDR3 consists of 14 residues. V dropped 8 bases and J dropped 5 bases, with 19 bases sitting between them. Per the germline V gene, CDR1 is SGHDT and CDR2 is YYEEEE. The CDR3 coding sequence is TGTGCCAGTAGGGACTTTGCCCACGAATATGGCTACACCTTC. This sequence encodes CASRDFAHEYGYTF.

This clone occurred a few times. The chain has TRBV4-1 and TRBJ2-1; 7 bases fit TRBD1. The germline gives CDR1 MGHRA, CDR2 YSYEKL. The CDR3 covers 14 residues. With V trimmed by 3 bases and J by 8 bases, 7 bases remained unmatched. The CDR3 nucleotides read TGCGCCAGCAGCCACACCGGGACAGTGCATGAGCAGTTCTTC. It specifies CASSHTGTVHEQFF.

The chain is built from TRBV6-5 and TRBJ1-5, with D perhaps TRBD1 (5 bases). V was trimmed by 6 bases and J by 7 bases, leaving 16 bases between them. The CDR3 has 14 residues. Germline values: CDR1 MNHEY, CDR2 SVGAGI. For the CDR3, the DNA is TGTGCCAGCAGCCCGGGTGGCAGGGTGCAGCCCCAGCATTTT. Protein: CASSPGGRVQPQHF.

The rearrangement links TRBV9 to TRBJ1-1, with D possibly matching TRBD1 (6 bases). Germline V gene data show CDR1 as SGDLS and CDR2 as YYNGEE. This CDR3 region has 15 residues. V lost 2 bases, J lost 1 base, and 12 bases lay in between. In nucleotides, the CDR3 is TGTGCCAGCAGCGTTCAGGACAGACCGAACACTGAAGCTTTCTTT. Translation: CASSVQDRPNTEAFF.